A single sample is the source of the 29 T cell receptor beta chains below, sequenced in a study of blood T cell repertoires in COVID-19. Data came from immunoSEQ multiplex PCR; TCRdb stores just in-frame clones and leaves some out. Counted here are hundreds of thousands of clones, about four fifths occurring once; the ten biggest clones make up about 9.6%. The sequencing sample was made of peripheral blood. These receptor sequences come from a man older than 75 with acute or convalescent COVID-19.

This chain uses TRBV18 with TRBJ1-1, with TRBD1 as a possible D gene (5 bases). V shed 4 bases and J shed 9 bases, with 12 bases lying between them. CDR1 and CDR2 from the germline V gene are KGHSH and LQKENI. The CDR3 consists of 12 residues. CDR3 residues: CASSRDRTQAFF. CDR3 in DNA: TGTGCCAGCTCACGCGACAGAACTCAAGCTTTCTTT.

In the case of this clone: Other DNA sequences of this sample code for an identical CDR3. The CDR3 sequence is CASSLGQGPYEQYF. The CDR3 nucleotides are TGTGCCAGCAGCTTGGGACAGGGGCCCTACGAGCAGTACTTC. The chain has TRBV6-5 and TRBJ2-7; 10 bases line up with TRBD1. V lost 6 bases to trimming and J lost 2 bases; unmatched junction nucleotides: 4. CDR1 is MNHEY, CDR2 SVGAGI, per germline. CDR3 length equals 14 residues.

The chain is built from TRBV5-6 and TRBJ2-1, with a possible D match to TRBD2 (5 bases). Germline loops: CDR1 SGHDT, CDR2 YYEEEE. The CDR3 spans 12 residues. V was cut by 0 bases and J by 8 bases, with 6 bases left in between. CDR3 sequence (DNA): TGTGCCAGCAGCTTGGTGGAGGATGAGCAGTTCTTC. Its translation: CASSLVEDEQFF. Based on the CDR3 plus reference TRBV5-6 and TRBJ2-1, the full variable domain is DAGVTQSPTHLIKTRGQQVTLRCSPKSGHDTVSWYQQALGQGPQFIFQYYEEEERQRGNFPDRFSGHQFPNYSSELNVNALLLGDSALYLCASSLVEDEQFFGPGTRLTVL.

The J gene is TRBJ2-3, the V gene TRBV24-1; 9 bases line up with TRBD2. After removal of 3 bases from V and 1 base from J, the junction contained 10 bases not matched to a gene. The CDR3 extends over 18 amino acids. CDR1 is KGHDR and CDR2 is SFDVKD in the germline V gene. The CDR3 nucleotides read TGTGCCACCAGTGATACCCCAGCGGGGGGCTGGGGCACAGATACGCAGTATTTT. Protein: CATSDTPAGGWGTDTQYF.

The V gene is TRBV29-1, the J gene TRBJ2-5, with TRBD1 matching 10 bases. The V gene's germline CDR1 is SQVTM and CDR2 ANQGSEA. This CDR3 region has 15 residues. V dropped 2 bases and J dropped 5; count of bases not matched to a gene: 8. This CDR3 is CSVELQTGGRETQYF. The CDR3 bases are TGCAGCGTTGAACTCCAGACAGGGGGCAGGGAGACCCAGTACTTC.

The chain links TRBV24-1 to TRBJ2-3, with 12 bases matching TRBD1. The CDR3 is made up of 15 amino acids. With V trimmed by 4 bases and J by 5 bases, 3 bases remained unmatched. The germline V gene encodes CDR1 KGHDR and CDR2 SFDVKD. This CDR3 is CATSDGTGGRDTQYF. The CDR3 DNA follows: TGTGCCACCAGTGACGGGACAGGGGGCCGAGATACGCAGTATTTT.

CDR3 sequence reads: CASSFSGRGNTEAFF. The CDR3 coding sequence is TGCGCCAGCAGCTTTTCGGGGAGGGGGAACACTGAAGCTTTCTTT. The rearrangement joins TRBV5-1 to TRBJ1-1, with D tentatively TRBD1 (5 bases). V was clipped by 2 bases and J by 1 base, with 12 bases between them. Germline-derived CDR1 and CDR2 are SGHRS and YFSETQ. There are 15 residues in the CDR3.

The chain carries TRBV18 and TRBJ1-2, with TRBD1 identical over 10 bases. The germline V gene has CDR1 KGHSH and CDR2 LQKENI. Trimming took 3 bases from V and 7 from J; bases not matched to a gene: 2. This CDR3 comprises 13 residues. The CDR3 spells CASSPGQGLGYTF. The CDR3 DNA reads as TGTGCCAGCTCACCGGGACAGGGGCTTGGCTACACCTTC.

CDR3 bases: TGCGCCAGCAGCTTCGGCCAGACGACTAGCACAGATACGCAGTATTTT. This codes for CASSFGQTTSTDTQYF. The gene calls are TRBV5-1 and TRBJ2-3; D ambiguous. This CDR3 is built from 16 residues. Trimming took 2 bases from V and 0 from J, leaving 13 bases between them. Germline-derived CDR1 and CDR2 are SGHRS and YFSETQ.

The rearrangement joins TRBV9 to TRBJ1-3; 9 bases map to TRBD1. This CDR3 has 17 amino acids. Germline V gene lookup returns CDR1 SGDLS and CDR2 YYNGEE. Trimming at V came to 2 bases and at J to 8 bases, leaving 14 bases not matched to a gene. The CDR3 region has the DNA TGTGCCAGCAGCGTTGGGACAGGGCTCACACGGGACCACACCATATATTTT. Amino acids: CASSVGTGLTRDHTIYF.

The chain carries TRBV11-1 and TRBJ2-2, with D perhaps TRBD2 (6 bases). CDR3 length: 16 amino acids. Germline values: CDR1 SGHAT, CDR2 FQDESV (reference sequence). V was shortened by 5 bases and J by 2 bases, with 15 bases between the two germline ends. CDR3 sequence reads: CASSPRTNDNTGELFF. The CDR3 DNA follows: TGTGCCAGCAGCCCCAGGACTAATGACAACACCGGGGAGCTGTTTTTT.

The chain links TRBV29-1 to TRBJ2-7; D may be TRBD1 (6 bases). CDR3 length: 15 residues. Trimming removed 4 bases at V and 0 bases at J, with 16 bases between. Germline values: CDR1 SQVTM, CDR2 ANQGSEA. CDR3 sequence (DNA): TGCAGCGTTGCTGGCCTCAGGGGAAGCTCCTACGAGCAGTACTTC. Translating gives CSVAGLRGSSYEQYF.

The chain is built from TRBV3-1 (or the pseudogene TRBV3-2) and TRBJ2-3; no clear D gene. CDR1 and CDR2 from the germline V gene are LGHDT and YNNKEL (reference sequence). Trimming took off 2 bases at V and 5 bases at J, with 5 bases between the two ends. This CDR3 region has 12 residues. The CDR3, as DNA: TGTGCCAGCAGCCAATCCGTAGATACGCAGTATTTT. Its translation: CASSQSVDTQYF.

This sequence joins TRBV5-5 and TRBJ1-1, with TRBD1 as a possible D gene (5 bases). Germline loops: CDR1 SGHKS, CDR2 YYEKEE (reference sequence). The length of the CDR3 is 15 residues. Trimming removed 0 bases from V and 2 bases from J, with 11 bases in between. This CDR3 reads CASSLAAQGNTEAFF. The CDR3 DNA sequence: TGTGCCAGCAGCTTGGCCGCCCAGGGAAACACTGAAGCTTTCTTT. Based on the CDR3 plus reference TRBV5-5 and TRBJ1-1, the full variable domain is DAGVTQSPTHLIKTRGQQVTLRCSPISGHKSVSWYQQVLGQGPQFIFQYYEKEERGRGNFPDRFSARQFPNYSSELNVNALLLGDSALYLCASSLAAQGNTEAFFGQGTRLTVV.

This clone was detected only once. CDR3 protein: CASRRGGEANYGYTF. The CDR3 nucleotides read TGTGCCAGCAGACGGGGAGGGGAAGCTAACTATGGCTACACCTTC. The chain uses TRBV2 and TRBJ1-2; a weak D match, TRBD1 (5 bases). Trimming stripped 6 bases from V and 0 bases from J, with 14 bases between. The length of the CDR3 is 15 residues. In germline, CDR1 is SNHLY, CDR2 FYNNEI.

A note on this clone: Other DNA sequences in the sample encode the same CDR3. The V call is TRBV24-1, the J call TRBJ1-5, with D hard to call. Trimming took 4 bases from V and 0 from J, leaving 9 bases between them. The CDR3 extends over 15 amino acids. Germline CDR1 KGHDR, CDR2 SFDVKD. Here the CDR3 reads CATSDPRLSNQPQHF. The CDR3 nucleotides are TGTGCCACCAGTGACCCCAGGCTTAGCAATCAGCCCCAGCATTTT.

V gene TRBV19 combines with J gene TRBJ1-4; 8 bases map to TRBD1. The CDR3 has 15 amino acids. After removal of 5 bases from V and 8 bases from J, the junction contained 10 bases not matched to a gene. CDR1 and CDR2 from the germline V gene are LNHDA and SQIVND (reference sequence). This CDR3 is CASSPGQGVREKLFF. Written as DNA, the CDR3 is TGTGCCAGTAGTCCCGGACAGGGTGTTCGGGAAAAACTGTTTTTT.

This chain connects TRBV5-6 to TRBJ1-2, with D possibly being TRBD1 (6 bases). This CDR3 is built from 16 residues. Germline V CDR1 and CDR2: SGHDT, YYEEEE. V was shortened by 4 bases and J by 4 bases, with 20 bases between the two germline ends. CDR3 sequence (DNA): TGTGCCAGCAGCGCGATACTACAGGGCGTTGGCTATGGCTACACCTTC. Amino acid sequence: CASSAILQGVGYGYTF.

CDR3 nucleotide sequence: TGTGCCAGCTCAACCGTGACAGGGATGGGGACAGATACGCAGTATTTT. It is translated as CASSTVTGMGTDTQYF. This chain links TRBV18 with TRBJ2-3; 7 positions agree with TRBD1. The V segment lost 5 bases and the J segment 3 bases; nucleotides outside the gene matches: 11. In germline, CDR1 is KGHSH, CDR2 LQKENI. CDR3 size: 16 residues.

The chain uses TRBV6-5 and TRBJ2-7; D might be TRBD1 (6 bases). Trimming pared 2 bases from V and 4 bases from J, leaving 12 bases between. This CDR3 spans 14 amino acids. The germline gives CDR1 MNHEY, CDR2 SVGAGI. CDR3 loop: CASSYQEGVYEQYF. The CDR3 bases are TGTGCCAGCAGTTACCAAGAGGGGGTATACGAGCAGTACTTC.

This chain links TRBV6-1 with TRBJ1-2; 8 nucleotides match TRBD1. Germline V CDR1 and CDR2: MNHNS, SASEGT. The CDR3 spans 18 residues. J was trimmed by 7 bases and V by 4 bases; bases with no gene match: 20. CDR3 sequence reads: CASSGAMTGAHVAVGYTF. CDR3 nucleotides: TGTGCCAGCAGTGGAGCGATGACAGGGGCCCACGTGGCGGTTGGCTACACCTTC.

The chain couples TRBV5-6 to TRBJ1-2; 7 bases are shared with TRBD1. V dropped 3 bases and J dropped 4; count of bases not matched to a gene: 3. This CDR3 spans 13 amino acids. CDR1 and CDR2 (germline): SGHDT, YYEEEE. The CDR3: CASSSRTGYGYTF. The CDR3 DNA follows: TGTGCCAGCAGCTCTCGGACAGGCTATGGCTACACCTTC. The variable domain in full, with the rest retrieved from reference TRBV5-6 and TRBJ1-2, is DAGVTQSPTHLIKTRGQQVTLRCSPKSGHDTVSWYQQALGQGPQFIFQYYEEEERQRGNFPDRFSGHQFPNYSSELNVNALLLGDSALYLCASSSRTGYGYTFGSGTRLTVV.

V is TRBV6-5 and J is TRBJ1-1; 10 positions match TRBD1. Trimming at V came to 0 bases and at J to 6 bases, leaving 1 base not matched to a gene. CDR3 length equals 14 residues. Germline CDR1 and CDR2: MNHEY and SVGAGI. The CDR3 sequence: CASSYSGQGAEAFF. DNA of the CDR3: TGTGCCAGCAGTTACTCCGGACAGGGGGCTGAAGCTTTCTTT.

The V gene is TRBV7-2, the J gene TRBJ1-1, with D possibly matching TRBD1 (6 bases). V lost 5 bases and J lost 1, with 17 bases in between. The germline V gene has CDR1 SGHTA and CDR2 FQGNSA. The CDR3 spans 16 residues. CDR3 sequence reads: CASSPEAGASNTEAFF. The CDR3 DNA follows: TGTGCCAGCAGCCCCGAGGCAGGGGCTTCGAACACTGAAGCTTTCTTT.

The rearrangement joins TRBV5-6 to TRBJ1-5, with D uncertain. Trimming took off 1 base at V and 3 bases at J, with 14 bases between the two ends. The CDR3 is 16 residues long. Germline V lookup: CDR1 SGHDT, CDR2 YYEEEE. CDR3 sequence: CASSLLTTRDNQPQHF. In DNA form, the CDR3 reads TGTGCCAGCAGCTTGTTAACCACCCGGGACAATCAGCCCCAGCATTTT.

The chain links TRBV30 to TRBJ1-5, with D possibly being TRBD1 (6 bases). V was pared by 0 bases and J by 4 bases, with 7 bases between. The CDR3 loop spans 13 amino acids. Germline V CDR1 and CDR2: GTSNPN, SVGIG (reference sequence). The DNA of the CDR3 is TGTGCCTGGAGTGTGACAGGAAATCAGCCCCAGCATTTT. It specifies CAWSVTGNQPQHF.

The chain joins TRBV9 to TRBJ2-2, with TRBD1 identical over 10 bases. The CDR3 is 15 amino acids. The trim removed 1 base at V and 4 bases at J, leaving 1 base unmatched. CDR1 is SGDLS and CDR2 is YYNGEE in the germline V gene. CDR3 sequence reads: CASSVRTGGTGELFF. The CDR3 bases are TGTGCCAGCAGCGTAAGGACAGGGGGCACCGGGGAGCTGTTTTTT.

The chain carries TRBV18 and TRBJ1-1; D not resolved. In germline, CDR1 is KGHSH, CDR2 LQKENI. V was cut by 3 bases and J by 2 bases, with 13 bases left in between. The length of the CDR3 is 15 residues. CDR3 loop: CASSPHGNINTEAFF. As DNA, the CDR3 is TGTGCCAGCTCACCCCACGGGAATATCAACACTGAAGCTTTCTTT.

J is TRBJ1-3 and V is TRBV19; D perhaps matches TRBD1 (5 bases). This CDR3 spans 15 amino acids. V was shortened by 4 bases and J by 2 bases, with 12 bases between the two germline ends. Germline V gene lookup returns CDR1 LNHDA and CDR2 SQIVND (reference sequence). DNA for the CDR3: TGTGCCAGTAGTAGGGTGGGGCAGACTGGAAACACCATATATTTT. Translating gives CASSRVGQTGNTIYF. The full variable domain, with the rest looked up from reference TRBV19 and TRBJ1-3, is DGGITQSPKYLFRKEGQNVTLSCEQNLNHDAMYWYRQDPGQGLRLIYYSQIVNDFQKGDIAEGYSVSREKKESFPLTVTSAQKNPTAFYLCASSRVGQTGNTIYFGEGSWLTVV.